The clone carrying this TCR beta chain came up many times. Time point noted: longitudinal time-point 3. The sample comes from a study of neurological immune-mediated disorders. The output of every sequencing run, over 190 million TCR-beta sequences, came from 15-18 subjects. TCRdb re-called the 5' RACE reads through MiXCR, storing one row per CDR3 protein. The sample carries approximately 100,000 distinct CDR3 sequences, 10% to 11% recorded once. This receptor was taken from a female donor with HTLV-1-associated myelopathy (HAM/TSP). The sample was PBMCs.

The CDR3 loop is CASSLLGGPGGFPQYF. The CDR3 DNA follows: TGTGCCAGCAGCTTACTCGGGGGCCCAGGTGGCTTCCCCCAGTACTTC. The V and J genes are TRBV7-2 and TRBJ2-5; D may correspond to TRBD1 or TRBD2 (6 bases each). V dropped 2 bases and J dropped 9 bases, with 22 bases sitting between them. The CDR3 totals 16 residues. The V gene's germline CDR1 is SGHTA and CDR2 FQGNSA.